These 28 T cell receptor beta chains came from one sample sequenced in a study of regulatory T cells in long-lasting Graves disease. The TCR beta library used iRepertoire HTBI primers with Arm-PCR amplification of CDR3. Each CDR3 protein gets one entry after TCRdb re-called the multiplex PCR reads with MiXCR. The data show a few hundred thousand distinct CDR3 sequences, roughly 19% seen once. Time point in this sample: newly diagnosed GD, antithyroid drugs for less than 3 months. RNA extracted from PBMCs served as the sequencing template. These records were also assigned to another study, of T cells in Graves' hyperthyroidism and ophthalmopathy.

The sequencing here drew on peripheral blood mononuclear cells (PBMCs), taken at new diagnosis, from a patient treated with antithyroid drugs. Receptors originate from a woman in her twenties or thirties with Graves disease.

This clonotype came up many times. This chain connects TRBV11-2 to TRBJ2-1; 8 bases fit TRBD1. Germline V lookup: CDR1 SGHAT, CDR2 FQNNGV. J gave up 6 bases and V 5 bases, and 9 bases lay outside the gene matches. The CDR3 sequence is 15 residues long. As DNA, the CDR3 is TGTGCCAGCAGCCAATTGACAGGGGCCGTCAATGAGCAGTTCTTC. Translation: CASSQLTGAVNEQFF.

In its sample, this clonotype was seen many times. V is TRBV27 and J is TRBJ2-5, with TRBD2 identical over 7 bases. CDR1 is MNHEY and CDR2 is SMNVEV in the germline V gene (reference sequence). This CDR3 has 13 residues. After removal of 3 bases from V and 4 bases from J, the junction contained 2 bases not matched to a gene. The CDR3 bases are TGTGCCAGCAGTTTCGCGGGGGTAGAGACCCAGTACTTC. It yields the protein CASSFAGVETQYF.

The sample holds many counts of this clonotype. This chain connects TRBV12-3 or TRBV12-4 to TRBJ2-3, with D possibly TRBD1 on 6 matching bases. V dropped 5 bases and J dropped 6 bases, with 18 bases sitting between them. This CDR3 spans 15 amino acids. The DNA for the CDR3 is TGTGCCAGCAGTATTAGGGTCAGGGGAGCGGATACGCAGTATTTT. This codes for CASSIRVRGADTQYF.

At least ten counts were recorded for this clonotype. This rearrangement joins TRBV2 to TRBJ2-7, with 7 nucleotides matching TRBD2. J was trimmed by 4 bases and V by 6 bases; bases with no gene match: 9. CDR1 and CDR2 from the germline V gene are SNHLY and FYNNEI. The CDR3 is 14 amino acids. The CDR3 DNA follows: TGTGCCAGCAGCGGGGGACGGGAGGAGTACGAGCAGTACTTC. This sequence encodes CASSGGREEYEQYF.

The table lists this clonotype with many counts. V is TRBV2 and J is TRBJ2-1; tentatively, D is TRBD2 (6 bases). This CDR3 spans 16 amino acids. V was clipped by 7 bases and J by 3 bases, with 19 bases between them. In germline, CDR1 is SNHLY, CDR2 FYNNEI. This chain's CDR3 is CASKGGSVTRYNEQFF. The CDR3 DNA sequence: TGTGCCAGCAAAGGAGGGAGTGTCACACGCTACAATGAGCAGTTCTTC.

This clonotype was seen many times. The chain uses TRBV28 and TRBJ1-1; 9 nucleotides match TRBD1. This CDR3 is 18 amino acids long. V lost 4 bases to trimming and J lost 3 bases; unmatched junction nucleotides: 15. Germline V gives CDR1 MDHEN, CDR2 SYDVKM. As DNA, the CDR3 is TGTGCCAGCAGTTCTCTAAACACAGGGGGCGCTTGGGACACTGAAGCTTTCTTT. Protein: CASSSLNTGGAWDTEAFF. Combining the CDR3 with reference TRBV28 and TRBJ1-1 gives the whole variable domain DVKVTQSSRYLVKRTGEKVFLECVQDMDHENMFWYRQDPGLGLRLIYFSYDVKMKEKGDIPEGYSVSREKKERFSLILESASTNQTSMYLCASSSLNTGGAWDTEAFFGQGTRLTVV.

This clonotype was counted ten times or more. The CDR3 loop reads CASSYRTGENYGYTF. CDR3 DNA: TGTGCCAGCAGTTACAGGACAGGGGAAAACTATGGCTACACCTTC. This rearrangement joins TRBV2 to TRBJ1-2; TRBD1 agrees at 9 bases. Germline V CDR1 and CDR2: SNHLY, FYNNEI. V trimming: 5 bases; J trimming: 2 bases; junction bases outside the gene matches: 6. The CDR3 extends over 15 amino acids.

This clonotype was seen many times. V usage is TRBV20-1 and J usage is TRBJ1-1, with D perhaps TRBD1 (5 bases). Germline V lookup: CDR1 DFQATT, CDR2 SNEGSKA (reference sequence). The CDR3 has 14 residues. Between the trimmed V and J ends, which lost 6 bases and 3 bases, there was a span of 17 bases. DNA of the CDR3: TGCAGTGCGGCACGGGGCGCGGAACACACTGAAGCTTTCTTT. The encoded protein is CSAARGAEHTEAFF.

This clonotype was seen more than once but under ten times. This rearrangement joins TRBV7-6 to TRBJ1-4; D perhaps matches TRBD1 (6 bases). V shed 5 bases and J shed 7 bases, with 17 bases lying between them. The CDR3 spans 15 residues. Germline CDR1 SGHVS, CDR2 FNYEAQ. CDR3 sequence reads: CASSPSGGWGEKLFF. CDR3 in DNA: TGTGCCAGCAGCCCGTCGGGGGGCTGGGGTGAAAAACTGTTTTTT.

The sample holds many counts of this clonotype. This chain connects TRBV12-3 or TRBV12-4 to TRBJ1-3; D remains ambiguous. The CDR3 length is 13 residues. V was shortened by 1 base and J by 4 bases, with 5 bases between the two germline ends. This CDR3 is CASSLGPGNTIYF. DNA for the CDR3: TGTGCCAGCAGTTTAGGTCCAGGAAACACCATATATTTT.

This clonotype has at least ten counts. Given a much more abundant clone one base away, this may be a read error. This chain connects TRBV27 to TRBJ1-2; 9 nucleotides match TRBD1. The CDR3 is made up of 15 amino acids. Germline V gives CDR1 MNHEY, CDR2 SMNVEV (reference sequence). The CDR3 nucleotides are TGTGCCAACAGTGGGACAGGGTCCGCTGGCTATGGCTACACCTTC. Protein: CANSGTGSAGYGYTF.

This clonotype has a count of ten or more. The gene calls are TRBV11-3 and TRBJ2-2; D gene ambiguous. V lost 1 base to trimming and J lost 0 bases, with 6 bases between them. The CDR3 runs 15 residues. Germline lookup yields CDR1 SGHNT and CDR2 YENEEA. CDR3 bases: TGTGCCAGCAGCTTAGGGTTTACGAACACCGGGGAGCTGTTTTTT. This gives the protein CASSLGFTNTGELFF. The entire variable domain, with the rest obtained from reference TRBV11-3 and TRBJ2-2, is as follows: EAGVVQSPRYKIIEKKQPVAFWCNPISGHNTLYWYLQNLGQGPELLIRYENEEAVDDSQLPKDRFSAERLKGVDSTLKIQPAELGDSAVYLCASSLGFTNTGELFFGEGSRLTVL.

This clonotype was seen many times. The V call is TRBV14, the J call TRBJ1-1; D not resolved. The germline V and J ends were trimmed by 0 bases and 7 bases, with 12 bases remaining between them. This CDR3 comprises 14 residues. Germline-derived CDR1 and CDR2 are SGHDN and FVKESK. CDR3 loop: CASSQDIWSGEAFF. The CDR3 DNA reads TGTGCCAGCAGCCAAGATATATGGTCGGGTGAAGCTTTCTTT.

This clonotype was found many times. The V and J genes are TRBV24-1 and TRBJ1-2; no reliable D call. With 9 bases removed from V and 3 bases from J, the gap between germline ends came to 13 bases. The CDR3 extends over 13 amino acids. CDR1 and CDR2 (germline): KGHDR, SFDVKD. The CDR3 DNA reads as TGTGCCACCGGTGGTCCCGAGGACTATGGCTACACCTTC. It codes for CATGGPEDYGYTF.

This clonotype was seen repeatedly, ten times or more. This chain links TRBV7-9 with TRBJ2-1, with 7 bases that match TRBD2. Germline CDR1 is SEHNR and CDR2 is FQNEAQ (reference sequence). This CDR3 comprises 19 residues. The J segment lost 1 base and the V segment lost 3 bases, leaving 15 bases of the junction unmatched. The CDR3 DNA is TGTGCCAGCAGCTTTACGGGAGGCCCTGTCAGCCGGTCCTACAATGAGCAGTTCTTC. Translating gives CASSFTGGPVSRSYNEQFF.

The genes are TRBV28 and TRBJ1-6; 8 bases line up with TRBD1. Germline CDR1 is MDHEN and CDR2 is SYDVKM. V shed 11 bases, J shed 5 bases, and the junction held 11 bases outside the gene matches. There are 15 residues in the CDR3. CDR3 residues: CAVAADRGHNSPLHF. CDR3 sequence (DNA): TGTGCCGTCGCGGCCGACAGGGGCCATAATTCACCCCTCCACTTT.

This clonotype has ten or more counts. This chain uses TRBV28 with TRBJ1-6; the match to TRBD1 covers 7 bases. This CDR3 has 17 residues. Germline CDR1 MDHEN, CDR2 SYDVKM. V was pared by 3 bases and J by 6 bases, with 11 bases of the junction left unmatched. The CDR3 DNA sequence: TGTGCCAGCAGTTTCGGGACAGTTCTCTCCACTAATTCACCCCTCCACTTT. The encoded protein is CASSFGTVLSTNSPLHF.

This clonotype was counted at least ten times. The J gene is TRBJ1-5, the V gene TRBV18; a weak D match, TRBD1 (5 bases). The length of the CDR3 is 13 residues. Germline loops: CDR1 KGHSH, CDR2 LQKENI. V gave up 6 bases and J gave up 3 bases, with 9 bases separating them. The CDR3 coding sequence is TGTGCCAGCTCCCAGGGCGCCAATCAGCCCCAGCATTTT. It translates to CASSQGANQPQHF.

A remark on this clonotype: This may be a read error: a much more frequent sequence differs by one nucleotide. V gene TRBV5-6 combines with J gene TRBJ1-1, with D possibly being TRBD1 (6 bases). V was trimmed by 1 base and J by 10 bases, leaving 11 bases between them. The CDR3 runs to 12 residues. In germline, CDR1 is SGHDT, CDR2 YYEEEE. CDR3 nucleotides: TGTGCCAGCAGCTTGCAACAGGGTGGAGCTTTCTTT. Translation: CASSLQQGGAFF.

This clonotype was seen many times. The chain has TRBV11-3 and TRBJ2-7, with 9 bases aligning to TRBD1. CDR1 is SGHNT and CDR2 is YENEEA in the germline V gene. The J segment lost 4 bases and the V segment lost 4 bases, leaving 8 bases of the junction unmatched. The CDR3 loop spans 15 amino acids. CDR3 protein: CASSSRTGEIYEQYF. The CDR3 DNA is TGTGCCAGCAGCTCAAGGACAGGGGAGATATACGAGCAGTACTTC.

In this sample, this clonotype turned up many times. The rearrangement joins TRBV19 to TRBJ1-6; D ambiguous. Trimming shortened V by 8 bases and J by 8 bases, and 13 bases separated the two germline ends. Germline assignment: CDR1 LNHDA and CDR2 SQIVND (reference sequence). The CDR3 spans 13 residues. DNA of the CDR3: TGTGCCAGTCGCTCGCGTAAGGATTCACCCCTCCACTTT. This gives the protein CASRSRKDSPLHF.

This clonotype was found many times. This chain joins TRBV7-2 and TRBJ2-1, with 8 nucleotides matching TRBD2. V dropped 5 bases and J dropped 2; count of bases not matched to a gene: 5. This CDR3 is built from 15 residues. Germline V gene data show CDR1 as SGHTA and CDR2 as FQGNSA. The CDR3 coding sequence is TGTGCCAGCAGCCTTAGCGGGGACCCCTACAATGAGCAGTTCTTC. This translates into CASSLSGDPYNEQFF.

This clonotype appeared a few times. This chain links TRBV4-2 with TRBJ2-6; weak D call: TRBD2 (5 bases). This CDR3 comprises 17 residues. Trimming removed 0 bases at V and 4 bases at J, with 13 bases between. In germline, CDR1 is LGHNA, CDR2 YNFKEQ. The CDR3 DNA is TGTGCCAGCAGCCAAGAACCTAGCCAGTCAGGGGCCAACGTCCTGACTTTC. This gives the protein CASSQEPSQSGANVLTF.

This clonotype was found many times. This chain connects TRBV28 to TRBJ1-5, with D possibly matching TRBD1 (6 bases). Germline CDR1 reads MDHEN; CDR2 reads SYDVKM. CDR3 length: 15 residues. V was cut by 5 bases and J by 2 bases, with 13 bases left in between. CDR3 amino acids: CASSPEGGGNQPQHF. For the CDR3, the DNA is TGTGCCAGCAGTCCCGAGGGGGGCGGCAATCAGCCCCAGCATTTT. The variable domain in full, completed from reference TRBV28 and TRBJ1-5, reads DVKVTQSSRYLVKRTGEKVFLECVQDMDHENMFWYRQDPGLGLRLIYFSYDVKMKEKGDIPEGYSVSREKKERFSLILESASTNQTSMYLCASSPEGGGNQPQHFGDGTRLSIL.

This clonotype was seen many times. The V call is TRBV28, the J call TRBJ1-2, with TRBD1 matching over 8 bases. V lost 5 bases, J lost 4 bases, and 3 bases stayed unmatched. This CDR3 spans 13 amino acids. The V gene's germline CDR1 is MDHEN and CDR2 SYDVKM. The CDR3 reads CASSVDRAYGYTF. The CDR3 bases are TGTGCCAGCAGTGTGGACAGGGCCTATGGCTACACCTTC.

This clonotype has ten or more counts. The chain couples TRBV11-2 to TRBJ1-3; tentatively, D is TRBD1 (5 bases). CDR3 length: 19 amino acids. Germline V gene data show CDR1 as SGHAT and CDR2 as FQNNGV. Deletions cut 0 bases from V and 0 bases from J, with 18 bases between. CDR3 in amino acids: CASSLEVVAQTDSGNTIYF. The CDR3 DNA reads TGTGCCAGCAGCTTAGAAGTAGTGGCCCAGACAGACTCTGGAAACACCATATATTTT.

This clonotype was counted once. The chain is built from TRBV3-1 and TRBJ1-1; D remains unclear. Germline CDR1 is LGHDT and CDR2 is YNNKEL (reference sequence). The CDR3 loop spans 15 amino acids. V lost 0 bases, J lost 11 bases, and 19 bases lay in between. The CDR3 DNA reads TGTGCCAGCAGCCAAGAAATAGCGGTGGCGAGCAAGGCTTTCTTT. Translating it yields CASSQEIAVASKAFF.

This clonotype was observed at least ten times. The chain carries TRBV12-3 or TRBV12-4 and TRBJ1-4; D ambiguous. V was pared by 3 bases and J by 0 bases, with 8 bases between. There are 15 residues in the CDR3. DNA for the CDR3: TGTGCCAGCAGTTTCGAGACCTCAACTAATGAAAAACTGTTTTTT. Translated, it gives CASSFETSTNEKLFF.